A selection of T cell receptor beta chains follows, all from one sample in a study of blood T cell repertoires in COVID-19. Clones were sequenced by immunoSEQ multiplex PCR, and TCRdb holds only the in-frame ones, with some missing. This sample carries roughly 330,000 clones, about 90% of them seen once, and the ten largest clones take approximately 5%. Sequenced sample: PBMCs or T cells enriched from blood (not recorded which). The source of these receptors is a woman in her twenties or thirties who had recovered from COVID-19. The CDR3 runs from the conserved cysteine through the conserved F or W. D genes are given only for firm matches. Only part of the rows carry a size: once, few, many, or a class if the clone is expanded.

CDR3aa: CASMALILPGQGEQYF
CDR3nt: TGTGCCAGCATGGCGCTAATATTACCGGGACAGGGGGAGCAGTACTTC
j_gene: TRBJ2-7
d_gene: TRBD1
abundance: NA
v_gene: TRBV27
len: 16

CDR3aa: CASSLDRVLNSPLHF
CDR3nt: TGTGCCAGCAGCCTCGACAGGGTGCTGAATTCACCCCTCCACTTT
j_gene: TRBJ1-6
d_gene: TRBD1
abundance: NA
v_gene: TRBV6-5
len: 15

CDR3aa: CASAKTGGDFGGETQYF
CDR3nt: TGCGCCAGCGCGAAGACAGGGGGAGACTTTGGGGGAGAGACCCAGTACTTC
j_gene: TRBJ2-5
d_gene: TRBD1
abundance: NA
v_gene: TRBV5-1
len: 17

CDR3aa: CASSHGQGATDTQYF
CDR3nt: TGCGCCAGCAGCCACGGACAGGGGGCAACAGATACGCAGTATTTT
j_gene: TRBJ2-3
d_gene: TRBD1
abundance: NA
v_gene: TRBV4-1
len: 15

CDR3aa: CASSSRGQGASLAVYEQYF
CDR3nt: TGCGCCAGCAGCTCGAGGGGACAGGGGGCCAGTCTGGCTGTCTACGAGCAGTACTTC
j_gene: TRBJ2-7
d_gene: TRBD1
abundance: NA
v_gene: TRBV5-1
len: 19

CDR3aa: CASSFRQGEIIATNEKLFF
CDR3nt: TGTGCCAGTAGTTTCAGACAGGGTGAAATTATTGCAACTAATGAAAAACTGTTTTTT
j_gene: TRBJ1-4
d_gene: TRBD1
abundance: NA
v_gene: TRBV19
len: 19

CDR3aa: CASSFPGTPGVSGNTIYF
CDR3nt: TGTGCCAGCAGTTTTCCGGGGACACCTGGCGTCTCTGGAAACACCATATATTTT
j_gene: TRBJ1-3
d_gene: NA
abundance: NA
v_gene: TRBV27
len: 18

CDR3aa: CASSVAGFTEAFF
CDR3nt: TGTGCCAGCAGCGTAGCGGGGTTCACTGAAGCTTTCTTT
j_gene: TRBJ1-1
d_gene: NA
abundance: NA
v_gene: TRBV9
len: 13

CDR3aa: CASSLDPRYEQYF
CDR3nt: TGTGCCAGCAGCTTGGACCCGAGGTACGAGCAGTACTTC
j_gene: TRBJ2-7
d_gene: NA
abundance: NA
v_gene: TRBV5-4
len: 13

CDR3aa: CASSSGQGDPGANVLTF
CDR3nt: TGTGCCAGTAGCTCTGGACAGGGTGACCCTGGGGCCAACGTCCTGACTTTC
j_gene: TRBJ2-6
d_gene: TRBD1
abundance: NA
v_gene: TRBV19
len: 17

CDR3aa: CASSLDRGIHNEQFF
CDR3nt: TGCGCCAGCAGCTTGGATAGGGGAATCCACAATGAGCAGTTCTTC
j_gene: TRBJ2-1
d_gene: NA
abundance: NA
v_gene: TRBV5-1
len: 15

CDR3aa: CASSPALLAGAGETQYF
CDR3nt: TGTGCCAGCTCACCCGCCTTACTAGCGGGGGCCGGAGAGACCCAGTACTTC
j_gene: TRBJ2-5
d_gene: TRBD2
abundance: NA
v_gene: TRBV18
len: 17

CDR3aa: CASSFLFYGYTF
CDR3nt: TGTGCCAGCAGTTTCCTTTTCTATGGCTACACCTTC
j_gene: TRBJ1-2
d_gene: NA
abundance: few
v_gene: TRBV12-3/TRBV12-4
len: 12

CDR3aa: CASSYSDWGGEQFF
CDR3nt: TGTGCCAGCAGTTACTCGGACTGGGGGGGTGAGCAGTTCTTC
j_gene: TRBJ2-1
d_gene: TRBD2
abundance: once
v_gene: TRBV6-6
len: 14

CDR3aa: CASSGSRTGRNGYTF
CDR3nt: TGTGCCAGCAGCGGATCCAGGACAGGGAGGAATGGCTACACCTTC
j_gene: TRBJ1-2
d_gene: TRBD1
abundance: NA
v_gene: TRBV6-5
len: 15

CDR3aa: CASSPMYRLGYGYTF
CDR3nt: TGTGCCAGTAGTCCCATGTACCGTCTCGGGTATGGCTACACCTTC
j_gene: TRBJ1-2
d_gene: NA
abundance: NA
v_gene: TRBV19
len: 15

CDR3aa: CASSADSPYEQYF
CDR3nt: TGTGCCAGCAGCGCGGACAGTCCCTACGAGCAGTACTTC
j_gene: TRBJ2-7
d_gene: NA
abundance: NA
v_gene: TRBV9
len: 13

CDR3aa: CASHRASGTGELFF
CDR3nt: TGTGCCAGCCACAGGGCTAGTGGCACCGGGGAGCTGTTTTTT
j_gene: TRBJ2-2
d_gene: NA
abundance: NA
v_gene: TRBV2
len: 14

CDR3aa: CASGEGVTNPSGNTIYF
CDR3nt: TGTGCCAGTGGGGAGGGGGTGACTAATCCCTCTGGAAACACCATATATTTT
j_gene: TRBJ1-3
d_gene: NA
abundance: NA
v_gene: TRBV19
len: 17

CDR3aa: CASRQGAVTEAFF
CDR3nt: TGCGCCAGCAGGCAGGGGGCGGTCACTGAAGCTTTCTTT
j_gene: TRBJ1-1
d_gene: TRBD1
abundance: NA
v_gene: TRBV5-1
len: 13

CDR3aa: CASSPQGRETQYF
CDR3nt: TGTGCCAGCAGCCCCCAGGGTAGGGAGACCCAGTACTTC
j_gene: TRBJ2-5
d_gene: NA
abundance: NA
v_gene: TRBV5-4
len: 13

CDR3aa: CASSISASGTGDEKLFF
CDR3nt: TGTGCCAGTAGTATCAGCGCCTCCGGGACAGGGGATGAAAAACTGTTTTTT
j_gene: TRBJ1-4
d_gene: TRBD1
abundance: once
v_gene: TRBV19
len: 17

CDR3aa: CASKLGDSGSPMNTEAFF
CDR3nt: TGTGCCAGCAAGTTGGGGGACTCGGGGTCTCCTATGAACACTGAAGCTTTCTTT
j_gene: TRBJ1-1
d_gene: NA
abundance: NA
v_gene: TRBV19
len: 18

CDR3aa: CASSLHGGASTDTQYF
CDR3nt: TGTGCCAGCAGCTTACACGGGGGGGCGAGCACAGATACGCAGTATTTT
j_gene: TRBJ2-3
d_gene: TRBD2
abundance: once
v_gene: TRBV11-2
len: 16

CDR3aa: CASSLLQDTEAFF
CDR3nt: TGTGCCAGCAGTTTATTGCAGGACACTGAAGCTTTCTTT
j_gene: TRBJ1-1
d_gene: NA
abundance: NA
v_gene: TRBV12-3/TRBV12-4
len: 13

CDR3aa: CASSLGAAGGGHIQYF
CDR3nt: TGCGCCAGCAGCTTGGGAGCAGCGGGGGGCGGTCACATTCAGTACTTC
j_gene: TRBJ2-4
d_gene: TRBD2
abundance: NA
v_gene: TRBV5-1
len: 16

CDR3aa: CASSLFGGETQYF
CDR3nt: TGTGCCAGCAGCTTGTTCGGAGGAGAGACCCAGTACTTC
j_gene: TRBJ2-5
d_gene: NA
abundance: NA
v_gene: TRBV5-6
len: 13